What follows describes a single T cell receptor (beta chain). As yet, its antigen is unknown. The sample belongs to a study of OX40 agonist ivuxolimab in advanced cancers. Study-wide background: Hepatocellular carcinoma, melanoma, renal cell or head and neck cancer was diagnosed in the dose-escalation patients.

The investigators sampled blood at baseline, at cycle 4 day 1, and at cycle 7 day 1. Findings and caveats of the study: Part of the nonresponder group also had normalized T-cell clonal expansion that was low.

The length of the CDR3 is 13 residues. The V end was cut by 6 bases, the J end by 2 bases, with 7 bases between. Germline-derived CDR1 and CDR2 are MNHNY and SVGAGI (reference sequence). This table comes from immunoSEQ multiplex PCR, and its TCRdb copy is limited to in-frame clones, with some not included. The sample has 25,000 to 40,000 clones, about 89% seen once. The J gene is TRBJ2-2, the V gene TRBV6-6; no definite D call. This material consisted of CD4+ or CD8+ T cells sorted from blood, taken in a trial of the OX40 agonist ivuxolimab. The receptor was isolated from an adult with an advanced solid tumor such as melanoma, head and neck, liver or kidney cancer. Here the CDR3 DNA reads TGTGCCAGCAGAAAGTCTAACACCGGGGAGCTGTTTTTT. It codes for CASRKSNTGELFF.